The 10 T cell receptor beta chains below were found in one sample sequenced in a study of cytomegalovirus exposure and HLA in healthy donors. The PCR had 60 Vbeta and 13 Jbeta primers. Clones were read by immunoSEQ multiplex PCR, and TCRdb kept only the in-frame ones, dropping some. The sample shows about 160,000 clones, approximately 80% of them seen only once. The sample comprised PBMCs. These receptor sequences come from a female donor in good health and CMV-seronegative.

This clone turned up a few times. The chain carries TRBV27 and TRBJ2-2; TRBD2 agrees at 7 bases. Germline V gene sequence: CDR1 MNHEY, CDR2 SMNVEV (reference sequence). The CDR3 extends over 16 amino acids. Trimming at V came to 6 bases and at J to 8 bases, leaving 15 bases not matched to a gene. The CDR3 DNA follows: TGTGCCAGCAGGGGGGGGAGGGCCCACCCAACAGGGGAGCTGTTTTTT. This sequence encodes CASRGGRAHPTGELFF.

The V gene is TRBV4-1, the J gene TRBJ1-2; D perhaps matches TRBD1 (5 bases). Deletions cut 4 bases from V and 7 bases from J, with 16 bases between. There are 14 residues in the CDR3. The germline gives CDR1 MGHRA, CDR2 YSYEKL. The CDR3 loop is CASSPAGGTFGYTF. CDR3 DNA sequence: TGCGCCAGCAGCCCTGCCGGGGGGACGTTTGGCTACACCTTC.

DNA for the CDR3: TGTGCCATGCGGGACAGAGCCCTATCAGATGGCTACACCTTC. It translates to CAMRDRALSDGYTF. This chain links TRBV10-3 with TRBJ1-2; TRBD1 agrees at 7 bases. V was clipped by 9 bases and J by 6 bases; unmatched bases: 13. Germline V lookup: CDR1 ENHRY, CDR2 SYGVKD. CDR3 length: 14 residues.

The chain links TRBV7-2 to TRBJ2-1; 9 bases line up with TRBD2. The CDR3 spans 16 residues. CDR1 is SGHTA and CDR2 is FQGNSA in the germline V gene. The junction had 11 bases not matched to a gene; V was cut back by 1 base and J by 10 bases. Here the CDR3 DNA reads TGTGCCAGCAGCTTAGTTCGCGGGAGGGCCTTTAACGAGCAGTTCTTC. Amino acids: CASSLVRGRAFNEQFF.

This chain links TRBV9 with TRBJ1-6; weak D call: TRBD1 (5 bases). CDR3 length equals 14 residues. Germline V gene sequence: CDR1 SGDLS, CDR2 YYNGEE. Trimming left V 4 bases short and J 7 bases short, with 12 bases between. The CDR3 loop reads CASSSPNRNSPLHF. CDR3 bases: TGTGCCAGCAGCTCGCCGAACAGGAATTCACCCCTCCACTTT.

This clone was detected a few times. The genes are TRBV4-2 and TRBJ2-7, with 7 nucleotides matching TRBD2. The ends lost 1 base at V and 3 bases at J; junction bases unmatched: 6. The germline V gene has CDR1 LGHNA and CDR2 YNFKEQ. The CDR3 has 15 residues. The CDR3: CASSQGNSGYYEQYF. The DNA for the CDR3 is TGTGCCAGCAGCCAAGGGAATAGCGGGTACTACGAGCAGTACTTC.

The chain recombines TRBV29-1 with TRBJ2-7, with D perhaps TRBD2 (6 bases). CDR3 length equals 14 residues. Germline lookup yields CDR1 SQVTM and CDR2 ANQGSEA. Deletions cut 7 bases from V and 2 bases from J, with 18 bases between. This CDR3 is CSGYRERATYEQYF. CDR3 bases: TGCAGCGGGTATAGGGAGCGGGCGACCTACGAGCAGTACTTC.

J is TRBJ1-1 and V is TRBV4-1, with TRBD1 matching 10 bases. The CDR3 has 15 amino acids. Germline V gene sequence: CDR1 MGHRA, CDR2 YSYEKL. Trimming cost V 3 bases and J 6 bases; bases outside gene matches: 7. The CDR3 sequence is CASSHAGQGDAEAFF. DNA for the CDR3: TGCGCCAGCAGCCACGCCGGACAGGGGGACGCTGAAGCTTTCTTT.

The V gene is TRBV4-2, the J gene TRBJ2-3, with D possibly TRBD2 on 6 matching bases. Trimming took 1 base from V and 4 from J, leaving 18 bases between them. Germline CDR1 LGHNA, CDR2 YNFKEQ. The CDR3 spans 17 residues. In DNA, the CDR3 is TGTGCCAGCAGCCAAGTTGATGGAGGGCTAGGGGCAGATACGCAGTATTTT. Residues: CASSQVDGGLGADTQYF.

This clone appeared a few times. Here the CDR3 reads CASSFPTGSPGANVLTF. CDR3 DNA: TGTGCCAGCAGCTTTCCCACAGGGTCCCCTGGGGCCAACGTCCTGACTTTC. This sequence joins TRBV7-9 and TRBJ2-6; D is possibly TRBD1 (6 bases). CDR3 size: 17 residues. Germline V CDR1 and CDR2: SEHNR, FQNEAQ (reference sequence). Trimming shortened V by 3 bases and J by 2 bases, and 14 bases separated the two germline ends. The full variable domain, completed using reference TRBV7-9 and TRBJ2-6, is DTGVSQNPRHKITKRGQNVTFRCDPISEHNRLYWYRQTLGQGPEFLTYFQNEAQLEKSRLLSDRFSAERPKGSFSTLEIQRTEQGDSAMYLCASSFPTGSPGANVLTFGAGSRLTVL.